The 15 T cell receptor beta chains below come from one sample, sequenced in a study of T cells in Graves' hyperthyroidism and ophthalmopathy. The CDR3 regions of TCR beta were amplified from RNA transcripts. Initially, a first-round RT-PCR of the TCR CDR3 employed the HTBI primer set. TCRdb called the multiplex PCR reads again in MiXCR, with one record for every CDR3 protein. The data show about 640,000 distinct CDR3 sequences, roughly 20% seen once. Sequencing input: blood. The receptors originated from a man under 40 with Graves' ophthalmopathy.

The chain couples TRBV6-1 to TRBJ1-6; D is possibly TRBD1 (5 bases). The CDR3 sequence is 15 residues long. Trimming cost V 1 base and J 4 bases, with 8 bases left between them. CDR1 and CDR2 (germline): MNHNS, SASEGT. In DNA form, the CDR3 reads TGTGCCAGCAGTGAAGGACAGCGTTATAATTCACCCCTCCACTTT. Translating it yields CASSEGQRYNSPLHF.

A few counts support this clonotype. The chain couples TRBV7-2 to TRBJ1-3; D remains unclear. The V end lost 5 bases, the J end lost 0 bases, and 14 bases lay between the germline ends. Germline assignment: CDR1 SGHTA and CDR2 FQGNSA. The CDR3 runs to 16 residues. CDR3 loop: CASSLIDGDSGNTIYF. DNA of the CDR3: TGTGCCAGCAGCCTGATTGACGGAGACTCTGGAAACACCATATATTTT.

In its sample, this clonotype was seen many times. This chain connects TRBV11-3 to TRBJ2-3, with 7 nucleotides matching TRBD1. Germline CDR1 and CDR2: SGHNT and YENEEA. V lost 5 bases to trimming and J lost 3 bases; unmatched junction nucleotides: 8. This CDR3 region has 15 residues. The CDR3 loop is CASSIRGQRTDTQYF. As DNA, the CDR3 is TGTGCCAGCAGCATAAGGGGGCAAAGAACAGATACGCAGTATTTT.

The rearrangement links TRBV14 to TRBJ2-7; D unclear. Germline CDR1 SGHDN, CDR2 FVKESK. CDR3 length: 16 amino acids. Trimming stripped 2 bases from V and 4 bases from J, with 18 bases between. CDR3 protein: CASSQSRRRGWYEQYF. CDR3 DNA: TGTGCCAGCAGCCAATCAAGGCGTCGAGGATGGTACGAGCAGTACTTC.

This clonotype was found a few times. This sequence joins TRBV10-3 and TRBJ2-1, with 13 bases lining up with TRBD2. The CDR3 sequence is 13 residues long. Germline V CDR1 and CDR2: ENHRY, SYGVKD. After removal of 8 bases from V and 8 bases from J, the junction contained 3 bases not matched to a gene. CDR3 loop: CAIGLAGVDEQFF. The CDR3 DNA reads TGTGCCATCGGACTAGCGGGAGTCGATGAGCAGTTCTTC.

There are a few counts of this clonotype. The CDR3 region is CAISESVLAGGLEAETQYF. The CDR3, as DNA: TGTGCCATCAGTGAGTCGGTTCTAGCGGGAGGGCTGGAGGCAGAGACCCAGTACTTC. The V gene is TRBV10-3, the J gene TRBJ2-5; 12 positions match TRBD2. Losses at the gene ends were 0 bases for V and 4 bases for J; bases not matched to a gene: 12. The CDR3 consists of 19 residues. Germline CDR1 ENHRY, CDR2 SYGVKD.

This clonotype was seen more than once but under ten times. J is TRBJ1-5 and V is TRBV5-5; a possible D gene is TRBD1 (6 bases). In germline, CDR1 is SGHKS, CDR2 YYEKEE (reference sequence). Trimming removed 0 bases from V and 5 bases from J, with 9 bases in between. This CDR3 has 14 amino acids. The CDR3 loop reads CASSLGAGDQPQHF. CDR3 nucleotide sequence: TGTGCCAGCAGCTTGGGGGCAGGGGATCAGCCCCAGCATTTT.

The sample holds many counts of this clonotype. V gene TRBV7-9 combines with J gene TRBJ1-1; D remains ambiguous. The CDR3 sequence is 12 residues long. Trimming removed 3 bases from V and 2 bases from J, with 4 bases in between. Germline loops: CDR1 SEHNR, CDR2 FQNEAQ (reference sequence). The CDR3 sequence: CASSFPNTEAFF. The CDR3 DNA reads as TGTGCCAGCAGCTTTCCAAACACTGAAGCTTTCTTT.

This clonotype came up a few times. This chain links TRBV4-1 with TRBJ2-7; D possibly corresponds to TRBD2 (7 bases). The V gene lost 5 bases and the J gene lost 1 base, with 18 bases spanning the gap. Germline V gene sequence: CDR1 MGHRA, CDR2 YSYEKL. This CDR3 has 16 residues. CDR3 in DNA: TGCGCCAGCAGCGCGCCCTCGAGGGGGGGGTCCTACGAGCAGTACTTC. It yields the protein CASSAPSRGGSYEQYF.

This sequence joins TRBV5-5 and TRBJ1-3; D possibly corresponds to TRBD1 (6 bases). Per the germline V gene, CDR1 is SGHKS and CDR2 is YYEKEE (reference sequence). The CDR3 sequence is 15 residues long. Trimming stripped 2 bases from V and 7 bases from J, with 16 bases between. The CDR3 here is CASSLSPGAENTIYF. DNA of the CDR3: TGTGCCAGCAGCTTATCACCGGGGGCCGAGAACACCATATATTTT.

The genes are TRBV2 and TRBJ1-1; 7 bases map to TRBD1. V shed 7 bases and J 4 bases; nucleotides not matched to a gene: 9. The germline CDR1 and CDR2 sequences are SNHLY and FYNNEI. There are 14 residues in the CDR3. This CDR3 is CASTKQGRGTEAFF. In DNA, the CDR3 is TGTGCCAGCACCAAACAGGGGAGGGGCACTGAAGCTTTCTTT. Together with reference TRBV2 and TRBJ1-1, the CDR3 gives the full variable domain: EPEVTQTPSHQVTQMGQEVILRCVPISNHLYFYWYRQILGQKVEFLVSFYNNEISEKSEIFDDQFSVERPDGSNFTLKIRSTKLEDSAMYFCASTKQGRGTEAFFGQGTRLTVV.

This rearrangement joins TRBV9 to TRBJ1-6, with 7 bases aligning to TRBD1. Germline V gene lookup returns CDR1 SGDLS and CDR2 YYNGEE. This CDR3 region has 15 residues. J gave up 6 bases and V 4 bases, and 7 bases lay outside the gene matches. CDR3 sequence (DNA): TGTGCCAGCAGCTCCCGGGACAGTCTTAATTCACCCCTCCACTTT. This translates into CASSSRDSLNSPLHF.

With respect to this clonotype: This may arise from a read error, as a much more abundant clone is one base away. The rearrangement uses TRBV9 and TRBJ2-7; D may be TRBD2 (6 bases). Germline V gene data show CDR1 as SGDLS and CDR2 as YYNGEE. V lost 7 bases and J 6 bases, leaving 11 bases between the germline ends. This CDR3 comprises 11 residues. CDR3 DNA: TGTGCCAGCGGCCACGGGGGCGAGCAGTACTTC. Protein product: CASGHGGEQYF. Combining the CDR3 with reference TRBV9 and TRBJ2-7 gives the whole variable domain DSGVTQTPKHLITATGQRVTLRCSPRSGDLSVYWYQQSLDQGLQFLIQYYNGEERAKGNILERFSAQQFPDLHSELNLSSLELGDSALYFCASGHGGEQYFGPGTRLTVT.

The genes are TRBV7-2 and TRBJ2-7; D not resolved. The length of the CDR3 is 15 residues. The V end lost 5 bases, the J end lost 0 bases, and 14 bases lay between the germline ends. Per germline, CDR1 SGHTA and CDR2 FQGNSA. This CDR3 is CASSLSEQRSYEQYF. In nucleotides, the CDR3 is TGTGCCAGCAGCCTATCCGAACAGCGCTCCTACGAGCAGTACTTC.

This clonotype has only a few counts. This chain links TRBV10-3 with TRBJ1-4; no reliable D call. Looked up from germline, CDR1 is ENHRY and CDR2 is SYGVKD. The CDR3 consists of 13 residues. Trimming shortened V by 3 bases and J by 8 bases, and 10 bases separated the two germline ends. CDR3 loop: CAISDSGWEKLFF. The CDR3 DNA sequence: TGTGCCATCAGTGACTCAGGTTGGGAAAAACTGTTTTTT.